This is a list of T cell receptor beta chains from one sample in a study of T cells in Graves' hyperthyroidism and ophthalmopathy. TCRdb re-called the multiplex PCR reads through MiXCR, storing one row per CDR3 protein. The data hold about 840,000 distinct CDR3 sequences, with around 39% observed a single time. The sample was blood. The origin of the receptors is a young man with Graves' hyperthyroidism. CDR3s leave out the opening cysteine and the closing phenylalanine or tryptophan. A row's size may be missing; if present it is once, few, many or a size class.

size: .
V: TRBV15
J: TRBJ2-7
CDR3: ATSREGTGGSYEQY

size: .
V: TRBV5-1
J: TRBJ2-2
CDR3: ASSWGLAGPPGELF

size: few
V: TRBV20-1
J: TRBJ1-2
CDR3: SARGPAGGGYGYT

size: few
V: TRBV15
J: TRBJ2-7
CDR3: ATSRSGPGYEQY

size: .
V: TRBV2
J: TRBJ2-2
CDR3: ASGRQGGSNTGELF

size: .
V: TRBV5-1
J: TRBJ1-1
CDR3: ASSLRGAAGTEAF

size: .
V: TRBV29-1
J: TRBJ2-7
CDR3: SRDRGWSDEQY

size: few
V: TRBV2
J: TRBJ2-7
CDR3: ASSPGGSYSYEQY

size: medium-sized
V: TRBV29-1
J: TRBJ1-1
CDR3: SGKENTEAF

size: .
V: TRBV20-1
J: TRBJ1-1
CDR3: NVPGNTEAF

size: many
V: TRBV19
J: TRBJ2-6
CDR3: ASSPSGTGANVLT

size: .
V: TRBV7-2
J: TRBJ2-7
CDR3: ASSPPGHYSYEQY

size: many
V: TRBV7-3
J: TRBJ1-6
CDR3: ASSPWTGSHNSPLH

size: many
V: TRBV19
J: TRBJ1-5
CDR3: ASSIGEGMSNQPQH

size: few
V: TRBV7-3
J: TRBJ1-1
CDR3: ASSFQVNTEAF

size: few
V: TRBV12-3/TRBV12-4
J: TRBJ1-5
CDR3: ASSLGQGATVQPQH

size: many
V: TRBV11-1
J: TRBJ1-1
CDR3: ASRSLGRLATEAF

size: once
V: TRBV12-3/TRBV12-4
J: TRBJ2-6
CDR3: ASSSIRSLSGANVLT

size: few
V: TRBV5-1
J: TRBJ1-6
CDR3: ASSLATDRYSPLH

size: many
V: TRBV7-6
J: TRBJ1-2
CDR3: ASRSAGGAGGYT

size: many
V: TRBV11-2
J: TRBJ2-5
CDR3: ATSPKQTQY

size: many
V: TRBV10-3
J: TRBJ2-7
CDR3: AISEAGWVHEQY

size: .
V: TRBV2
J: TRBJ2-7
CDR3: ASSEGQPPSSYEQY

size: few
V: TRBV20-1
J: TRBJ2-7
CDR3: SAAPGLAGVTYEQY

size: .
V: TRBV11-2
J: TRBJ1-4
CDR3: ASSLDQGGNEKLF

size: once
V: TRBV9
J: TRBJ1-1
CDR3: ASSVDGDEDEAF

size: .
V: TRBV5-4
J: TRBJ1-2
CDR3: ASSLGPAGANYGYT

size: .
V: TRBV5-1
J: TRBJ2-2
CDR3: ASRPSETGELF

size: few
V: TRBV11-2
J: TRBJ1-6
CDR3: ASSQDGGVDSPLH

size: once
V: TRBV9
J: TRBJ1-1
CDR3: ASSARTGGNTEAF

size: few
V: TRBV7-2
J: TRBJ1-1
CDR3: ASSLGGTGPSTNTEAF

size: .
V: TRBV10-2
J: TRBJ1-2
CDR3: ASSERNYGYT

size: few
V: TRBV6-5
J: TRBJ1-6
CDR3: ASSYGGAPLH

size: .
V: TRBV5-1
J: TRBJ2-5
CDR3: ASSPGLAGLETQY

size: few
V: TRBV9
J: TRBJ1-3
CDR3: ASSVGQNSGNTIY

size: few
V: TRBV29-1
J: TRBJ1-1
CDR3: SVEEGNTEAF

size: .
V: TRBV10-3
J: TRBJ2-7
CDR3: AISDSTGNEQY

size: few
V: TRBV5-1
J: TRBJ1-5
CDR3: ATPWTGDSNQPQH

size: many
V: TRBV12-3/TRBV12-4
J: TRBJ1-2
CDR3: ASSGQSYYGYT

size: few
V: TRBV16
J: TRBJ1-2
CDR3: ASSQLGSYGYT

size: .
V: TRBV20-1
J: TRBJ2-2
CDR3: SAPSGENTGELF

size: few
V: TRBV10-1
J: TRBJ2-7
CDR3: ASSSSGSLYEQY

size: many
V: TRBV7-9
J: TRBJ2-7
CDR3: ASSSTGTGNYEQY

size: many
V: TRBV10-3
J: TRBJ2-7
CDR3: ATLRTGSSYEQY

size: many
V: TRBV7-8
J: TRBJ2-6
CDR3: ASSLQEAGANVLT

size: .
V: TRBV12-3/TRBV12-4
J: TRBJ2-5
CDR3: ASSWRLAQETQY

size: .
V: TRBV5-1
J: TRBJ2-7
CDR3: ASSLRSSGTGTYEQY

size: .
V: TRBV15
J: TRBJ2-7
CDR3: ATSRRVGDYEQY

size: .
V: TRBV7-8
J: TRBJ2-7
CDR3: ASSLNRVHEQY

size: .
V: TRBV9
J: TRBJ2-3
CDR3: ASSPGLDTQY

size: many
V: TRBV2
J: TRBJ1-1
CDR3: ASSGLKNTEAF

size: .
V: TRBV20-1
J: TRBJ2-7
CDR3: SASSLDSNYEQY

size: many
V: TRBV7-9
J: TRBJ2-5
CDR3: ASIGSGAPQTQY

size: .
V: TRBV4-1
J: TRBJ1-1
CDR3: ASSQDREFAEAF

size: few
V: TRBV19
J: TRBJ2-7
CDR3: ASSFTGSIYEQY

size: .
V: TRBV9
J: TRBJ1-1
CDR3: ASSRPGTGATEAF

size: .
V: TRBV19
J: TRBJ2-2
CDR3: ASKDWASNTGELF

size: many
V: TRBV7-9
J: TRBJ1-3
CDR3: ASSLTGPNTIY

size: .
V: TRBV7-3
J: TRBJ1-1
CDR3: AGSHGNTEAF

size: few
V: TRBV5-1
J: TRBJ1-1
CDR3: ASSLVEGPNTEAF